This entry concerns a single T cell receptor beta chain. The antigen remains unidentified. CD4+ T cells from unexposed donors were obtained before the COVID-19 pandemic (2011-2018). The sample is drawn from a study of CD4 T cells in relation to SARS-CoV-2 and coronaviruses. General study findings and limits: Crossreactivity was assessed only for spike protein, not other viral proteins.

The ends were cut back, 7 bases at V and 5 bases at J, with 9 bases in the middle. Germline V gene sequence: CDR1 MDHEN, CDR2 SYDVKM. The CDR3 spans 12 residues. Libraries were prepared by immunoSEQ multiplex PCR; TCRdb keeps only in-frame clonotypes and omits some of them. The sample lists tens of thousands of clones, just over 85% occurring once. The sequence derives from a human donor in good health. The J gene is TRBJ2-1, the V gene TRBV28, with D uncertain. The sequenced sample was memory CD4+ T cells from PBMCs. In DNA form, the CDR3 reads TGTGCCAGCAATGAAGAGAACAATGAGCAGTTCTTC. Its protein is CASNEENNEQFF.